This TCR beta chain was identified during a study of CD8 T cells in Susac syndrome. The CDR3 has 11 residues. The germline CDR1 and CDR2 sequences are SQVTM and ANQGSEA. V lost 5 bases, J lost 1 base, and 5 bases lay in between. Reverse transcription of about 0.5 to 1 ug RNA used random hexamers. TCRdb re-derived calls from the immunoSEQ multiplex PCR reads in MiXCR, one entry per CDR3 protein. The table has around 25,000 distinct CDR3 sequences, about 93% seen once; the top ten hold 0.6% to 0.8%. The sequenced sample was CD8+ T cells from PBMCs. This chain connects TRBV29-1 to TRBJ1-2, with D hard to call. The sequence came from a human donor with Susac syndrome. This chain's CDR3 is CSVNFNYGYTF. CDR3 sequence (DNA): TGCAGCGTTAACTTTAACTATGGCTACACCTTC.